Sequencing of this T cell receptor beta chain was carried out in a study of vaccination effects on CD4 cells after COVID-19. About this clone: What it recognizes is unknown.

ViraFEST expansion of antigen-specific CD4+ T cells with viral peptide pools preceded sequencing. A 10-day culture period preceded the isolation of CD4+ T cells. Each participant received a vaccine that was either BNT162b2 or mRNA-1273, given as two doses. Vaccine recipients lacked prior SARS-CoV-2 infection and had negative nucleocapsid antibodies. Method: immunoSEQ multiplex PCR; TCRdb's copy keeps in-frame clones and lacks some. This sample has tens of thousands of clones, with approximately 76% found just once. The CDR3 totals 14 residues. CDR1 SGHRS and CDR2 YFSETQ come from the germline V gene. Trimming took 6 bases from V and 4 from J; bases not matched to a gene: 5. Overall study findings and caveats: Late in the post-vaccination period, infection-induced and vaccine-induced clones underwent marked clonal contraction.

The sample here was CD4+ T cells from PBMCs cultured with HCoV-229E spike peptides, taken after COVID-19 vaccination. The clonotype originates from a human donor who received a COVID-19 vaccine. The chain couples TRBV5-1 to TRBJ2-3; 10 nucleotides line up with TRBD2. DNA of the CDR3: TGCGCCAGCACAGCGGGGGGGCAGGCAGATACGCAGTATTTT. Translation: CASTAGGQADTQYF.